The TCR beta chain described here comes from a study of cytomegalovirus exposure and HLA in healthy donors. The germline V gene encodes CDR1 LGHNA and CDR2 YNFKEQ. This CDR3 contains 20 residues. Trimming took off 3 bases at V and 0 bases at J, with 23 bases between the two ends. Clones were read by immunoSEQ multiplex PCR, and TCRdb kept only the in-frame ones, dropping some. The sample lists roughly 57,000 clones; 90% to 95% were seen once. The chain combines TRBV4-2 with TRBJ1-4, with a tentative D call TRBD1 (5 bases). This TCR came from a woman in her late teens or twenties in good health and CMV-seropositive. The material sequenced was PBMCs. In DNA, the CDR3 is TGTGCCAGCAGCCAGAGAAGTTTCCTAAGACAGTCAGCAACTAATGAAAAACTGTTTTTT. Translating it yields CASSQRSFLRQSATNEKLFF.